Listed below are T cell receptor beta chains from one sample, sequenced in a study of radiation and T cells in renal cell carcinoma. Method: immunoSEQ multiplex PCR; TCRdb's copy keeps in-frame clones and lacks some. The sample has 95,000 or so clones; approximately 86% are singletons. This specimen was blood, taken from a patient whose treatment included radiotherapy and nephrectomy. The receptors stem from a man between 45 and 60 years old with renal cell carcinoma. The CDR3 runs from the conserved cysteine through the conserved F or W. A D gene is named only where the DNA matches it firmly. The listing skips clone size in some rows; elsewhere it reads once, few, many or a size class.

abundance	d_gene	v_gene	j_gene	CDR3aa	CDR3nt
NA	NA	TRBV5-5	TRBJ2-7	CASSLSARTYEQYF	TGTGCCAGCAGCTTGTCGGCCAGGACCTACGAGCAGTACTTC
once	TRBD1	TRBV27	TRBJ2-2	CASSSVPGQGFTGELFF	TGTGCCAGCAGTTCTGTCCCGGGACAGGGATTCACCGGGGAGCTGTTTTTT
once	NA	TRBV5-1	TRBJ2-1	CASSFNYNEQFF	TGCGCCAGCAGCTTCAACTACAATGAGCAGTTCTTC
few	NA	TRBV6-1	TRBJ1-6	CASRGTGFYNSPLHF	TGTGCCAGCAGAGGAACAGGGTTCTATAATTCACCCCTCCACTTT
few	NA	TRBV19	TRBJ1-1	CASSPMGSWAFF	TGTGCCAGTAGCCCAATGGGATCTTGGGCTTTCTTT
once	NA	TRBV12-5	TRBJ2-1	CASGLVLTSSYNEQFF	TGTGCTAGTGGTTTGGTTTTGACTAGCTCCTACAATGAGCAGTTCTTC
NA	NA	TRBV19	TRBJ2-1	CASSGGPGAYEQFF	TGTGCCAGTAGTGGGGGGCCGGGGGCCTATGAGCAGTTCTTC
NA	NA	TRBV10-3	TRBJ2-2	CAISESGAAGNTGELFF	TGTGCCATCAGTGAGTCGGGAGCCGCGGGGAACACCGGGGAGCTGTTTTTT
NA	TRBD1	TRBV6-1	TRBJ2-7	CASSRPGQGADEQYF	TGTGCCAGCAGTCGGCCGGGACAGGGGGCCGACGAGCAGTACTTC
NA	TRBD2	TRBV5-1	TRBJ2-5	CASSSRAGVQETQYF	TGCGCCAGCAGCTCGCGGGCGGGGGTCCAAGAGACCCAGTACTTC
NA	TRBD2	TRBV5-4	TRBJ2-2	CASSLGLAVNTGELFF	TGTGCCAGCAGCTTGGGGCTAGCGGTGAACACCGGGGAGCTGTTTTTT
NA	NA	TRBV6-1	TRBJ2-7	CASSDLVGAEGRLVVQYF	TGTGCCAGCAGTGACCTGGTTGGCGCGGAAGGTAGACTAGTTGTGCAGTACTTC
NA	NA	TRBV11-2	TRBJ2-2	CASSRGGGPPGELFF	TGTGCCAGCAGCCGAGGAGGGGGGCCCCCCGGGGAGCTGTTTTTT
NA	NA	TRBV9	TRBJ2-5	CASSVDDSQYQETQYF	TGTGCCAGCAGCGTAGATGACTCTCAGTACCAAGAGACCCAGTACTTC
NA	TRBD1	TRBV28	TRBJ2-5	CASSPRVGTADQETQYF	TGTGCCAGCAGTCCGAGAGTCGGGACAGCTGATCAAGAGACCCAGTACTTC
NA	NA	TRBV7-6	TRBJ2-5	CASSTFVTQYF	TGTGCCAGCAGCACTTTCGTGACCCAGTACTTC
few	NA	TRBV6-1	TRBJ1-6	CASSEFRGNSPLHF	TGTGCCAGCAGTGAATTTAGGGGAAATTCACCCCTCCACTTT